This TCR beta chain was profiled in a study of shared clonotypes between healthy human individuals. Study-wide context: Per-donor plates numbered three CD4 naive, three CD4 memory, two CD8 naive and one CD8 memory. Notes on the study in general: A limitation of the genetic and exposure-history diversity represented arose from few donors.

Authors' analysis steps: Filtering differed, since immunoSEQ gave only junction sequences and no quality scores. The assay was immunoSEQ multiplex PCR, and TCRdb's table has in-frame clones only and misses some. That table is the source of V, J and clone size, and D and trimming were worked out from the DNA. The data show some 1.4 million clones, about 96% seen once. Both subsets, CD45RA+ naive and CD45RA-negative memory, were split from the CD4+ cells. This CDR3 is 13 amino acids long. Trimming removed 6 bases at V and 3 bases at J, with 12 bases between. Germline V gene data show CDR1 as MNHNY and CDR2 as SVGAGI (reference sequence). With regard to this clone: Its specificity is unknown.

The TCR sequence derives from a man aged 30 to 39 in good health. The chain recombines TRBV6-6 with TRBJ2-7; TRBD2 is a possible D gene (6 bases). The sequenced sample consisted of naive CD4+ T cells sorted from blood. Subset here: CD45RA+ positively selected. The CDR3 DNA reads TGTGCCAGCAGGGTTAGCGGAGACTACGAGCAGTACTTC. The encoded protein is CASRVSGDYEQYF.